Each of the 5 T cell receptor beta chains below was sequenced from the same sample in a study of blood T cell repertoires in COVID-19. TCRdb keeps only in-frame clones here, not all; method: immunoSEQ multiplex PCR. The sample lists around 230,000 clones, nearly 90% seen once, with around 4% in the top ten. Sequenced: PBMCs or T cells enriched from blood (not recorded which). The receptor set was obtained from a woman aged 25 to 39 with acute COVID-19.

This chain connects TRBV12-3 or TRBV12-4 to TRBJ2-7; maybe TRBD2 (5 bases). V lost 2 bases and J lost 4, with 6 bases in between. CDR3 length: 12 residues. CDR3: CASSLTGYEQYF. The CDR3 DNA reads as TGTGCCAGCAGTTTAACGGGGTACGAGCAGTACTTC.

V and J are TRBV25-1 and TRBJ1-5; 12 bases agree with TRBD1. The germline CDR1 and CDR2 sequences are MGHDK and SYGVNS. This CDR3 region has 14 residues. The junction had 2 bases not matched to a gene; V was cut back by 6 bases and J by 5 bases. The CDR3 nucleotides read TGTGCCAGCAGAGGGACAGGGGGCCATCAGCCCCAGCATTTT. Protein: CASRGTGGHQPQHF.

V gene TRBV7-8 combines with J gene TRBJ1-6; D may be TRBD1 (6 bases). Germline-derived CDR1 and CDR2 are SGHVS and FQNEAQ. The CDR3 spans 15 residues. The V end lost 1 base, the J end lost 8 bases, and 12 bases lay between the germline ends. CDR3 DNA sequence: TGTGCCAGCAGCTTAGAGAGGGGGAGTGATTCACCCCTCCACTTT. The encoded protein is CASSLERGSDSPLHF.

J is TRBJ1-2 and V is TRBV2, with D possibly TRBD1 on 6 matching bases. The CDR3 runs 18 residues. From germline, CDR1 is SNHLY and CDR2 FYNNEI. With 7 bases removed from V and 3 bases from J, the gap between germline ends came to 27 bases. The CDR3 loop is CASTGGYEGVDLYYGYTF. CDR3 bases: TGTGCCAGCACCGGGGGGTATGAGGGGGTTGATCTTTACTATGGCTACACCTTC.

The chain has TRBV19 and TRBJ1-1, with 10 bases aligning to TRBD1. The CDR3 has 14 amino acids. J gave up 6 bases and V 7 bases, and 8 bases lay outside the gene matches. Germline V gene sequence: CDR1 LNHDA, CDR2 SQIVND (reference sequence). Here the CDR3 DNA reads TGTGCCAGTACCAAGGACAGGGGGGGGTCTGAAGCTTTCTTT. This translates into CASTKDRGGSEAFF.